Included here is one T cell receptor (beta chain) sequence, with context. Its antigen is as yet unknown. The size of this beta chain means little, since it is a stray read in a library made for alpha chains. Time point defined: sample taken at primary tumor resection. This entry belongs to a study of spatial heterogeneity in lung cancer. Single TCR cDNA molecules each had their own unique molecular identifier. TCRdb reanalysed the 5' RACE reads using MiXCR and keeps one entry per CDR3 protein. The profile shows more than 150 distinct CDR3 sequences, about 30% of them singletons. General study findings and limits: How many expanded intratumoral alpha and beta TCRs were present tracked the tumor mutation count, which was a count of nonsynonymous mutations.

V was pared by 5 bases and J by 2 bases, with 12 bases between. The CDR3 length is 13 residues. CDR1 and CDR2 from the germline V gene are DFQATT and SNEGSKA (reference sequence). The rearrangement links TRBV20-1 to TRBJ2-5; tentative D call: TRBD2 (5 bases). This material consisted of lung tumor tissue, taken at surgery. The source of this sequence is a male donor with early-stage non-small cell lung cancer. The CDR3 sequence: CSAAGLIQETQYF. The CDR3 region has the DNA TGCAGTGCTGCCGGACTTATTCAAGAGACCCAGTACTTC.